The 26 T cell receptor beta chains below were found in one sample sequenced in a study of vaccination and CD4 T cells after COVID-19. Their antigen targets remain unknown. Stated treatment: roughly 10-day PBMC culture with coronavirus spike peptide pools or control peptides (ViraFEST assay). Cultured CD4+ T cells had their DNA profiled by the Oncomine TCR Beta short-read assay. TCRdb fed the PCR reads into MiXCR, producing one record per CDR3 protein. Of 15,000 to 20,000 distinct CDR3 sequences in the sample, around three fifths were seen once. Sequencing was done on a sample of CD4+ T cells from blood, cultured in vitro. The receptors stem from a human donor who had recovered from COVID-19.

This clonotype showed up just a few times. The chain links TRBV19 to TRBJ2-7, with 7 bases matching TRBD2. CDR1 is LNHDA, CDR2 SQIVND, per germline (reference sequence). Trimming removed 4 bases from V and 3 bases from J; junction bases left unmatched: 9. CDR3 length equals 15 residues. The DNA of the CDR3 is TGTGCCAGTAGTAGCGGGAGCGGGAATTTCTACGAGCAGTACTTC. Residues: CASSSGSGNFYEQYF.

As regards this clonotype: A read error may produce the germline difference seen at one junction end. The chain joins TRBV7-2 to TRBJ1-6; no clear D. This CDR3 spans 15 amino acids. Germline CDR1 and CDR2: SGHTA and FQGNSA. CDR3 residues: CASSQVRAGNSPLHF. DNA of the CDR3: TGCGCCAGCAGCCAAGTGAGAGCGGGAAATTCACCCCTCCACTTT. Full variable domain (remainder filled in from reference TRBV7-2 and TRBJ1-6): GAGVSQSPSNKVTEKGKDVELRCDPISGHTALYWYRQSLGQGLEFLIYFQGNSAPDKSGLPSDRFSAERTGGSVSTLTIQRTQQEDSAVYLCASSQVRAGNSPLHFGNGTRLTVT.

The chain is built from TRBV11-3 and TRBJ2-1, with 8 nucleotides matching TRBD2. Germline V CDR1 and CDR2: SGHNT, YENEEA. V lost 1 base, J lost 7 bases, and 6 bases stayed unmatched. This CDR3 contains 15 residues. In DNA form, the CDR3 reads TGTGCCAGCAGCTTAGGCAGCGGGAGTGGAAATGAGCAGTTCTTC. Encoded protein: CASSLGSGSGNEQFF.

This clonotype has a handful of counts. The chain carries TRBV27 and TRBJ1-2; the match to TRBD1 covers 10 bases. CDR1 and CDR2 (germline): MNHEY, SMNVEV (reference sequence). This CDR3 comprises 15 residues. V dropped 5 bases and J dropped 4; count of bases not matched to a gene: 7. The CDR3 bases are TGTGCCAGCAGTGTTGGACAGGGGGGATCCTATGGCTACACCTTC. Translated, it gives CASSVGQGGSYGYTF.

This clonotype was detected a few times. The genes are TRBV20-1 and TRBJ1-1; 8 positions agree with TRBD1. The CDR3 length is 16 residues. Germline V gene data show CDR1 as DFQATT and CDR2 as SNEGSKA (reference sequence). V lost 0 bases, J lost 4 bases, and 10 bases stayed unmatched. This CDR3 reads CSARDQGTGLGTEAFF. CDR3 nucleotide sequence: TGCAGTGCTAGAGATCAAGGGACAGGTTTAGGCACTGAAGCTTTCTTT.

CDR3 sequence reads: CASRGTLRQPQHF. The CDR3 DNA reads TGTGCCAGCAGGGGGACCTTAAGGCAGCCCCAGCATTTT. V gene TRBV6-1 combines with J gene TRBJ1-5; TRBD1 might be the D (5 bases). This CDR3 region has 13 residues. Germline lookup yields CDR1 MNHNS and CDR2 SASEGT. Deletions cut 6 bases from V and 7 bases from J, with 13 bases between.

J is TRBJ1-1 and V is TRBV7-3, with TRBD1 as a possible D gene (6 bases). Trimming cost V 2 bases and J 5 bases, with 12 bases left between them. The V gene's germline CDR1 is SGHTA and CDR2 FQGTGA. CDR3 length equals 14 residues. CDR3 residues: CASSLRAGETEAFF. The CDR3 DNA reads TGTGCCAGCAGCTTACGGGCAGGGGAAACTGAAGCTTTCTTT.

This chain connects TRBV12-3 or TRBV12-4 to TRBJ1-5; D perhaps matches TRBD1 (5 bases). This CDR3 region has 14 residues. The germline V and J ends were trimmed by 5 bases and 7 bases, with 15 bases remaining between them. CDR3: CASSTTGGIQPQHF. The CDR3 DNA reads TGTGCCAGCAGTACCACGGGGGGAATACAGCCCCAGCATTTT.

Written as DNA, the CDR3 is TGTGCCAGCAGCTCGCGGCCTAGCGGGCCTAACAATGAGCAGTTCTTC. Protein sequence: CASSSRPSGPNNEQFF. The V call is TRBV11-3, the J call TRBJ2-1; 8 bases are shared with TRBD2. Per germline, CDR1 SGHNT and CDR2 YENEEA. The CDR3 sequence is 16 residues long. The V segment lost 4 bases and the J segment 5 bases; nucleotides outside the gene matches: 10. The whole variable domain, filled in from reference TRBV11-3 and TRBJ2-1, reads EAGVVQSPRYKIIEKKQPVAFWCNPISGHNTLYWYLQNLGQGPELLIRYENEEAVDDSQLPKDRFSAERLKGVDSTLKIQPAELGDSAVYLCASSSRPSGPNNEQFFGPGTRLTVL.

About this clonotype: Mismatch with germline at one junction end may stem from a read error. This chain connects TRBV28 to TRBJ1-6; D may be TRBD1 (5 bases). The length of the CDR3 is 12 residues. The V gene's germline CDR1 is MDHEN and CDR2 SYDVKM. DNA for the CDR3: TGTGCTAGCAACGGGGGAAATTCACCCCTCCACTTT. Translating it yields CASNGGNSPLHF.

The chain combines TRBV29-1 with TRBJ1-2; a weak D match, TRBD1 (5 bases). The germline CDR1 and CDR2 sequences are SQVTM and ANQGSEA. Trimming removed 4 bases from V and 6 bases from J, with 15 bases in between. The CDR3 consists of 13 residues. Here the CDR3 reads CSVAVGVRDGYTF. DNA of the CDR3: TGCAGCGTTGCCGTGGGGGTCAGGGATGGCTACACCTTC.

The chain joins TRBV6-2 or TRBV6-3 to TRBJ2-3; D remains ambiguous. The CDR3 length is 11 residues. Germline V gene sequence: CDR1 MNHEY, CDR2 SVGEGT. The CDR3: CAVDAGDTQYF. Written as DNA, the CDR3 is TGTGCGGTGGACGCTGGAGATACGCAGTATTTT.

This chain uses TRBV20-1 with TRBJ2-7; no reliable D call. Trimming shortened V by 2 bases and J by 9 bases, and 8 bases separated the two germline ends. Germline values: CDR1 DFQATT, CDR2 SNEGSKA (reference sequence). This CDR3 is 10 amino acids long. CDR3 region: CSARKDVQYF. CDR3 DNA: TGCAGTGCTAGAAAGGATGTGCAGTACTTC.

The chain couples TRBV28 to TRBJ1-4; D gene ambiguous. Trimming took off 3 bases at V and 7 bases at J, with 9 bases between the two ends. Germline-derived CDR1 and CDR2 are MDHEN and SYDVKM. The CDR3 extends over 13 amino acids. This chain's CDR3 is CASSLEGVEKLFF. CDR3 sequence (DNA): TGTGCCAGCAGTTTGGAAGGTGTTGAAAAACTGTTTTTT.

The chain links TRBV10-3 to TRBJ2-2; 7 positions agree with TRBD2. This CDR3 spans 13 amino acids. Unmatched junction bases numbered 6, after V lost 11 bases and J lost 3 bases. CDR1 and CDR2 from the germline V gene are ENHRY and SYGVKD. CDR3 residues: CAHQGGHTGELFF. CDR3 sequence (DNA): TGTGCCCATCAGGGAGGGCACACCGGGGAGCTGTTTTTT.

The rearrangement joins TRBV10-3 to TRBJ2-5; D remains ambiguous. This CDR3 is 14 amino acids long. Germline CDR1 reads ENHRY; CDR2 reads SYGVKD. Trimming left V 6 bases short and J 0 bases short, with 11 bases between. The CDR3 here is CAISDPTYQETQYF. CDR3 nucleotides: TGTGCCATCAGCGACCCCACTTACCAAGAGACCCAGTACTTC.

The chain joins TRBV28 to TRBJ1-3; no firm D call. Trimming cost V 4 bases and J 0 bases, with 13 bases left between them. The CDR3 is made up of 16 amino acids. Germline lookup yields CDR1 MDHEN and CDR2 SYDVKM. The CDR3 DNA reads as TGTGCCAGCAGTTCCCCCGAGGCAGTCTCTGGAAACACCATATATTTT. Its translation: CASSSPEAVSGNTIYF.

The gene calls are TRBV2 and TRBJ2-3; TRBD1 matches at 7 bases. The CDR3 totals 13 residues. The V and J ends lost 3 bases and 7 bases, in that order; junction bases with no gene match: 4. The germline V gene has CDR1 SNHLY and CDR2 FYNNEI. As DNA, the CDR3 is TGTGCCAGCAGTGAGGGACAGCAGAATACGCAGTATTTT. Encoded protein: CASSEGQQNTQYF.

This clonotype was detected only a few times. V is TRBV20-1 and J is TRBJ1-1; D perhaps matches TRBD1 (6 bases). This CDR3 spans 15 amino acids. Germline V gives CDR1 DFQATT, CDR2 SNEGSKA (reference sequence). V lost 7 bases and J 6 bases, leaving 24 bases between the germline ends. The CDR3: CSVTDPQGIIPEAFF. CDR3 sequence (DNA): TGCAGTGTCACGGACCCACAGGGTATAATACCTGAAGCTTTCTTT.

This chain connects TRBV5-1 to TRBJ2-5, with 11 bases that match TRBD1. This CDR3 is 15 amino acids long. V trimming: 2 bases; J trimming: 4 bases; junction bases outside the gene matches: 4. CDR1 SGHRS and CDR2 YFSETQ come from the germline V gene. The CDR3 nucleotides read TGCGCCAGCAGCTTAACCGGGACAGGGGGAGAGACCCAGTACTTC. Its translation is CASSLTGTGGETQYF. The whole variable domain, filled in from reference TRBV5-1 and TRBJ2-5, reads KAGVTQTPRYLIKTRGQQVTLSCSPISGHRSVSWYQQTPGQGLQFLFEYFSETQRNKGNFPGRFSGRQFSNSRSEMNVSTLELGDSALYLCASSLTGTGGETQYFGPGTRLLVL.

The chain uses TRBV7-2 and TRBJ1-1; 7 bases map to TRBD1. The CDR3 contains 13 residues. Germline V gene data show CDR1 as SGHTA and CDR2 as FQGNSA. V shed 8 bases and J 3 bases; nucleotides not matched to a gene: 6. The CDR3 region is CASGPQGDTEAFF. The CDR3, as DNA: TGTGCCAGCGGCCCGCAGGGGGACACTGAAGCTTTCTTT. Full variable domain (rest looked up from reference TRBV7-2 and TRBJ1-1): GAGVSQSPSNKVTEKGKDVELRCDPISGHTALYWYRQSLGQGLEFLIYFQGNSAPDKSGLPSDRFSAERTGGSVSTLTIQRTQQEDSAVYLCASGPQGDTEAFFGQGTRLTVV.

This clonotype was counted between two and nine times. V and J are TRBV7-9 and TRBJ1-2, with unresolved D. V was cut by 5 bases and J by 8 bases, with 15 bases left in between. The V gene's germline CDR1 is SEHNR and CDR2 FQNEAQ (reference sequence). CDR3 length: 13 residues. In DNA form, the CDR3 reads TGTGCCAGCAGCACATCGATCGGAGGGGGCTACACCTTC. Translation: CASSTSIGGGYTF. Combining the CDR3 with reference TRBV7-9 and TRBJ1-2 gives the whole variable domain DTGVSQNPRHKITKRGQNVTFRCDPISEHNRLYWYRQTLGQGPEFLTYFQNEAQLEKSRLLSDRFSAERPKGSFSTLEIQRTEQGDSAMYLCASSTSIGGGYTFGSGTRLTVV.

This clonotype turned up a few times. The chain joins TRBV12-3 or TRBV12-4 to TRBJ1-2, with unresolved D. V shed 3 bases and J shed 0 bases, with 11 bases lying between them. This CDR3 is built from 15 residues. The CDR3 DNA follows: TGTGCCAGCAGTTTGGGTACGAGGGCTAACTATGGCTACACCTTC. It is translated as CASSLGTRANYGYTF.

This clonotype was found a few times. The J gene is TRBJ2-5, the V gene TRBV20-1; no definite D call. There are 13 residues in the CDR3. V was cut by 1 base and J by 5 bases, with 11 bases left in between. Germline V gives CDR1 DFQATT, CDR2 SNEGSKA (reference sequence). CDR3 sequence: CSARAGGRETQYF. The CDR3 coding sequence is TGCAGTGCTAGAGCAGGCGGTAGGGAGACCCAGTACTTC.

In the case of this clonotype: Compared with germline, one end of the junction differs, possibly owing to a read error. The CDR3 nucleotides read TGCAGCGCTAGAGATAGGCGCGGCGGGCCCCAACGGAATGAGCAGTTCTTC. Amino acid sequence: CSARDRRGGPQRNEQFF. The J gene is TRBJ2-1, the V gene TRBV20-1; D is perhaps TRBD2 (5 bases). This CDR3 contains 17 residues. Germline CDR1 DFQATT, CDR2 SNEGSKA (reference sequence).

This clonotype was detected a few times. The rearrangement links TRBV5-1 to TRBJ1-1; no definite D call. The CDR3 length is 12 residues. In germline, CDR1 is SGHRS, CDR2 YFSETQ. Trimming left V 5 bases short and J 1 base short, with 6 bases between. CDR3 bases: TGCGCCAGCAGGATTGGGAACACTGAAGCTTTCTTT. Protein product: CASRIGNTEAFF.